This T cell receptor (beta chain) was recovered during a study of beta chain features in type 1 diabetes. Expressed TCRB transcripts were sequenced, since all the RNA that had been isolated was reverse transcribed. TCRdb keeps only in-frame clones here, not all; method: immunoSEQ multiplex PCR. The table includes roughly 140,000 clones, 10% to 13% detected once. Regarding the study as a whole: Shortening that was moderate but significant affected the TCRB CDR3s of Type 1 diabetes patients in all four CD4+ subsets. Overrepresentation of cells with high TCR expression could result from cDNA sequencing. A potential PCR bias toward shorter templates would be equal in patient and control samples. The influence of HLA type on TCRB rearrangement stayed undetermined.

This clone occurred a few times. Its antigen is unidentified. CD4+ cells of the naive, central memory, regulatory and stem cell-like memory types were sorted via CD45RO/CCR7/CD25/CD127/CD95/CD27. This TCR came from a man aged 30 to 45 with type 1 diabetes. The specimen sequenced was central memory CD4+ T cells from blood.

The CDR3 here is CASNPTGGAYEQYF. CDR3 coding DNA: TGTGCCAGCAACCCCACAGGGGGTGCCTACGAGCAGTACTTC. This chain uses TRBV7-2 with TRBJ2-7, with 8 positions matching TRBD1. CDR1 is SGHTA, CDR2 FQGNSA, per germline. The CDR3 runs to 14 residues. J was trimmed by 2 bases and V by 7 bases; bases with no gene match: 7. The whole variable domain, remainder taken from reference TRBV7-2 and TRBJ2-7, is GAGVSQSPSNKVTEKGKDVELRCDPISGHTALYWYRQSLGQGLEFLIYFQGNSAPDKSGLPSDRFSAERTGGSVSTLTIQRTQQEDSAVYLCASNPTGGAYEQYFGPGTRLTVT.